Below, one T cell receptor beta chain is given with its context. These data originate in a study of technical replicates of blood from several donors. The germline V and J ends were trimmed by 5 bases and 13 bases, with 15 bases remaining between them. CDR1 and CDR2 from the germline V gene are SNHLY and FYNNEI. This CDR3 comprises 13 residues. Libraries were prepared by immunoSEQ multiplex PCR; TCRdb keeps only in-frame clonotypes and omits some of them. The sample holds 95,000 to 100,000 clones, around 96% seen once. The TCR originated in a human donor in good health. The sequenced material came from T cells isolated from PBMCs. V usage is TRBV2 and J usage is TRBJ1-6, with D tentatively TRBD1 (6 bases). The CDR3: CASSYREGYPLHF. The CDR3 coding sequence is TGTGCCAGCAGTTACAGGGAGGGCTACCCCCTCCACTTT.